The clone carrying this TCR beta chain appeared many times. No antigen is known for it. The CDR3 has 13 amino acids. Germline values: CDR1 WSHSY, CDR2 SAAADI. The ends were cut back, 5 bases at V and 1 base at J, with 8 bases in the middle. These data are taken from a study of T cells in Graves' hyperthyroidism and ophthalmopathy. Regions amplified from RNA transcripts were the TCR beta CDR3 regions. A first-round RT-PCR of the TCR CDR3 used the HTBI primer set. TCRdb reanalysed the multiplex PCR reads using MiXCR and keeps one entry per CDR3 protein. The repertoire holds about 350,000 distinct CDR3 sequences, with 15% to 20% as singletons. Subjects with ophthalmopathy showed a Clinical Activity Score no lower than 3, a NOSPECS grade no lower than 4, and a duration shorter than 3 months. Orbital computed tomography and thyroid ultrasound, together with serum TRAb and thyroxine and clinical symptoms, were used for diagnoses.

Study outcomes and limitations: It was a median around seven months before onset that the model predicted ophthalmopathy.

The clonotype originates from a middle-aged woman with Graves' ophthalmopathy. The chain recombines TRBV10-2 with TRBJ1-1; D is unclear. Sequences were obtained from blood. The CDR3 region is CASSPNKNTEAFF. In DNA, the CDR3 is TGCGCCAGCAGTCCCAACAAGAACACTGAAGCTTTCTTT.